This T cell receptor beta chain was retrieved from a study of human T cells and chemical hapten exposure (dated by TCRdb to the early 2020s). A note on the overall study: For sensitization, 2% DPC in acetone was applied to an approximately 2 cm by approximately 2 cm area of upper inner arm skin. Patients additionally received weekly therapeutic DPC doses to the scalp throughout the approximately 22-week study period. Patch tests used Finn chambers with 0.01% DPC on the upper back, scored after 6 days by International Contact Dermatitis Research Group standards. In alopecia patients, the study followed how the peripheral blood TCR repertoire changed in vivo over primary and secondary sensitization to diphenylcyclopropenone (DPC), a hapten. Most of the patients in the cohort were female, and the cohort covered alopecia areata with under or over 50% scalp involvement, alopecia totalis and alopecia universalis. Blood samples were taken from patients before sensitization (week 0) and at 2, 6 and about 24 weeks after DPC sensitization. The libraries were sequenced as a pool, and the TCR yield per sample differed mostly because of small variations in library volumes within the pool. About 30 alopecia patients provided blood for TCR sequencing at one to four time points (pre-sensitization, 2, 6 and 24 weeks). General conclusions and limits of the study: All patients had alopecia, a presumed autoimmune disease, so their immune response might differ from that of healthy individuals. DPC sensitization did not change how many TCRs were above 1 in 1000 frequency, and no evidence was found of alterations in global repertoire structure. The number of PT1 expanded TCRs positively correlated with patch test score, significant at thresholds 8, 16 and 32 but not 4. Repeated subsampling changed both the strength of the expansion versus patch-test correlation and the threshold at which the correlation became significant. Expanded TCRs formed significantly more large CDR3 similarity clusters than pre-sensitization or healthy control sets, consistent with antigen-driven responses.

This clonotype was picked up many times. Its binding antigen is unknown. The record has no base qualities; no much larger clone is one base away. The protocol used for the library was RACE. TCRdb shows the sequencer as NextSeq 500. During library preparation, unique molecular identifiers were attached to individual cDNA molecules so that TCRs could be counted in a quantitative, reproducible way. From each blood RNA sample, both TCR alpha and TCR beta chains were sequenced. The authors processed their data as follows. Samples had a median of about 96,000 TCRs, with a range from about 23,224 to 750,000. The Decombinator software suite was used to annotate V, J and CDR3 in the TCR reads. To make PS versus PT1 abundance plots, every sample was subsampled to the same number of TCRs (28,000). TCRs were defined as expanded if absent before sensitization and observed at least eight times at the 2-week time point. Clones were called with MiXCR by TCRdb after fastp trimmed the public reads at Q25, and only in-frame beta chains were retained. One record per CDR3 amino acid sequence lists the most common genes and DNA. The V and J calls follow TCRdb's processing rather than the paper's. This sample has just under 350,000 distinct CDR3 sequences in its table, and roughly 6.9% of those were observed once. The ten largest clones take up 8.4% of the sample.

The sample's time point label, in plain terms: patch test 1, 2 weeks after DPC sensitization. The treatment or condition label, read with the paper, signifies: therapeutic diphenylcyclopropenone sensitization with weekly scalp DPC. At every patch-test visit, the blood draw took place before the patch test was put on. Patients were considered eligible if aged 18 to 70, diagnosed with alopecia and deemed suitable for DPC therapy, and patients were excluded if pregnant. Total RNA was isolated from unfractionated whole blood collected in Tempus Blood RNA tubes. V trim: 7 bases; J trim: 2 bases; unmatched bases: 3. CDR1 and CDR2 were assigned from the germline V gene as MNHNS and SASEGT. The CDR3 starts with the cysteine, ends with the phenylalanine, and has 15 residues. Only CDR3 DNA remains: 45 bases, in frame from the first base.

Sample: whole blood, taken in connection with sensitization to the hapten diphenylcyclopropenone (DPC). The chain is encoded by TRBV6-1 joined to TRBJ2-3; TRBD2 matches 13 bases in the middle. The source is a woman younger than 30 with alopecia areata. Some clones in this sample may be carry-over from other donors' samples. The bases are TGTGCCAGCAAGGGACTAGCGGGGCACACAGATACGCAGTATTTT. Its protein is CASKGLAGHTDTQYF.